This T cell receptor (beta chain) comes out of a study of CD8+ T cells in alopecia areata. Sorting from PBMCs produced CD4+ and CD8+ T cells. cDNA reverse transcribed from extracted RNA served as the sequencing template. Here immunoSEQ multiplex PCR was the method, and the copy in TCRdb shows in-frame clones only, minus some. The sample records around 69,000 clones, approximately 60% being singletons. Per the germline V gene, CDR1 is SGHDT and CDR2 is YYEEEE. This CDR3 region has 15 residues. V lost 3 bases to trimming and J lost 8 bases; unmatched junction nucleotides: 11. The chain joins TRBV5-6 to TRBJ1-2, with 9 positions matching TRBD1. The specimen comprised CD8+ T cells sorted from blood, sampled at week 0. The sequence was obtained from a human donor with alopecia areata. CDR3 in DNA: TGTGCCAGCAGCTATAGGGACAGGGTGTTGGGCGGCTACACCTTC. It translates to CASSYRDRVLGGYTF.